This T cell receptor (beta chain) was sequenced in a study of shared clonotypes between healthy human individuals. Germline lookup yields CDR1 SGHRS and CDR2 YFSETQ. The CDR3 contains 14 residues. Trimming took off 0 bases at V and 2 bases at J, with 9 bases between the two ends. Repertoires were generated with immunoSEQ multiplex PCR, while TCRdb's copy carries only in-frame clones and drops some. The data hold about 960,000 clones, with more than 75% observed a single time. The rearrangement links TRBV5-1 to TRBJ2-7; D might be TRBD1 (6 bases). The clonotype comes from a man between 18 and 35 years old in good health. The sample was memory CD4+ T cells sorted from blood. Documented subset: CD45RA-negative fraction. DNA of the CDR3: TGCGCCAGCAGCTTGGAGGCAGGGGCCTACGAGCAGTACTTC. The encoded protein is CASSLEAGAYEQYF.